This T cell receptor (beta chain) was found in a study of shared clonotypes between healthy human individuals. On this clone itself: Its antigen is unknown.

Regarding the study as a whole: Compared with memory subsets, naive subsets generally had larger estimated richness.

This CDR3 is 15 amino acids long. The V gene's germline CDR1 is ENHRY and CDR2 SYGVKD. Naive CD8 cells lacked CD45RO and underwent positive selection for CCR7, leaving out terminally differentiated effector memory CD45RA+ cells. All the donors were Caucasian adults who lived in Nashville, Tennessee. An even split of each subset's genomic DNA across several immunoSEQ plates was performed. Repertoires were generated with immunoSEQ multiplex PCR, while TCRdb's copy carries only in-frame clones and drops some. The sample records about 2.2 million clones, 80% to 95% being singletons. Material for sequencing was naive CD8+ T cells from PBMCs. The clonotype comes from a man aged 18 to 29 in good health. Some clones in this sample may be carry-over from other donors' samples. The chain combines TRBV10-3 with TRBJ2-5; 9 bases align to TRBD1. The DNA matches TRBJ2-7 better at its end, which makes the J call doubtful. The CDR3: CAISDSGQGYHEQYF. As DNA, the CDR3 is TGTGCCATCAGTGACTCGGGACAGGGTTACCACGAGCAGTACTTC.